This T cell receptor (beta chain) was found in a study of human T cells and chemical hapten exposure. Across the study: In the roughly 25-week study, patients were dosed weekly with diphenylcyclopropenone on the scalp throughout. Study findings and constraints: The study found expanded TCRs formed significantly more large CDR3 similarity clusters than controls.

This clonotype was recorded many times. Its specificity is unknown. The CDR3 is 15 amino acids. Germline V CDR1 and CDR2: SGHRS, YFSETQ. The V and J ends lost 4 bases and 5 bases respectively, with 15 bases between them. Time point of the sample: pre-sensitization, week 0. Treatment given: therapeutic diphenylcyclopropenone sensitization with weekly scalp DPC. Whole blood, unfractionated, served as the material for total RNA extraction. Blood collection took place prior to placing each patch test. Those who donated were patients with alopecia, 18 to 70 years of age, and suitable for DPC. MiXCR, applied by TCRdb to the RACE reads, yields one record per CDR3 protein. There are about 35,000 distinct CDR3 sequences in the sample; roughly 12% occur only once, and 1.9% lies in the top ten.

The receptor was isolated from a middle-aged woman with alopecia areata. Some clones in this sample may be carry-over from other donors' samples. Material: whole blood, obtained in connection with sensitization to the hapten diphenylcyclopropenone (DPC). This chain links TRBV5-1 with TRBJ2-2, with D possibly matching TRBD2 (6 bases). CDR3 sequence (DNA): TGCGCCAGCAGCAACCGGTCCCGGGGGACCGGGGAGCTGTTTTTT. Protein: CASSNRSRGTGELFF.